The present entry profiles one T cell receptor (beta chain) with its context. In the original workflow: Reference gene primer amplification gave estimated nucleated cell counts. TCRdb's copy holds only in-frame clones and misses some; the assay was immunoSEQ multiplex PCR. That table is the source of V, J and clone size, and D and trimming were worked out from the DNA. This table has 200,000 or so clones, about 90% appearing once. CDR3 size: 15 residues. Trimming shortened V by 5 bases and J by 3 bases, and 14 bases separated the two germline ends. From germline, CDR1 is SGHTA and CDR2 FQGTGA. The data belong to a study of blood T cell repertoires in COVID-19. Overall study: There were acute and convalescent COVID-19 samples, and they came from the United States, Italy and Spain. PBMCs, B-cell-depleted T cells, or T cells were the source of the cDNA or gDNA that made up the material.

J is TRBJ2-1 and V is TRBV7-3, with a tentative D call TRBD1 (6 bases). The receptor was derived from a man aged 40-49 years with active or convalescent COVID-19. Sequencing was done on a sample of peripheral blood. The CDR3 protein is CASSRRTDSYNEQFF. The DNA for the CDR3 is TGTGCCAGCAGCCGAAGGACGGACAGCTACAATGAGCAGTTCTTC.